What follows describes a single T cell receptor beta chain. Its antigen is unknown. The data originate from a study of OX40 agonist ivuxolimab in advanced cancers. The V and J ends lost 6 bases and 8 bases respectively, with 10 bases between them. This CDR3 is 11 amino acids long. Germline assignment: CDR1 SEHNR and CDR2 FQNEAQ (reference sequence). TCRdb's table, derived via immunoSEQ multiplex PCR, lists solely in-frame clones and lacks some. The sample has 20,000 to 25,000 clones, 80% to 90% seen once. The study's findings and limits: Also showing low normalized T-cell clonal expansion were some of the nonresponders.

This sample comprised CD4+ or CD8+ T cells sorted from blood, obtained in a trial of the OX40 agonist ivuxolimab. The sequence came from an adult with an advanced solid tumor such as melanoma, head and neck, liver or kidney cancer. The V and J genes are TRBV7-9 and TRBJ1-2; D unclear. CDR3 protein: CASSEARGYTF. The DNA for the CDR3 is TGTGCCAGCAGTGAGGCCCGCGGCTACACCTTC. Full variable domain (remainder filled in from reference TRBV7-9 and TRBJ1-2): DTGVSQNPRHKITKRGQNVTFRCDPISEHNRLYWYRQTLGQGPEFLTYFQNEAQLEKSRLLSDRFSAERPKGSFSTLEIQRTEQGDSAMYLCASSEARGYTFGSGTRLTVV.